The present TCR beta chain was sequenced within a study of blood T cell repertoires in COVID-19. Background on the study: The study drew acute and convalescent COVID-19 samples from the United States, Italy and Spain.

Assay: immunoSEQ multiplex PCR; the TCRdb copy retains only in-frame clones and omits some. Here the sample spans about 150,000 clones, more than 60% being singletons. CDR1 and CDR2 (germline): MGHRA, YSYEKL. This CDR3 is built from 15 residues. The ends were cut back, 4 bases at V and 2 bases at J, with 14 bases in the middle. This TCR was sampled from a man aged 50 to 60 with acute or convalescent COVID-19. The rearrangement joins TRBV4-1 to TRBJ2-5, with a weak D call TRBD1 (6 bases). Sample: peripheral blood. CDR3 bases: TGCGCCAGCAGCCCTGTTGGGACATTGCAAGAGACCCAGTACTTC. Translating gives CASSPVGTLQETQYF.